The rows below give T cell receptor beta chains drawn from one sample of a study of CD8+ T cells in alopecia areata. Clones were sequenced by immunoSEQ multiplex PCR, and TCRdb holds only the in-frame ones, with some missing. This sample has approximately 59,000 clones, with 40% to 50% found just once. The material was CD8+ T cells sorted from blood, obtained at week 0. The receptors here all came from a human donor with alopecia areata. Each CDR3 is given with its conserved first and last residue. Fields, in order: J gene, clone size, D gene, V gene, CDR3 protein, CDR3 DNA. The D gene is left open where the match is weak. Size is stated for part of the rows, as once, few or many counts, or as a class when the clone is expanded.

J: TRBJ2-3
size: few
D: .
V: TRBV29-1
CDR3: CSVVTGTDTQYF
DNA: TGCAGCGTTGTGACTGGCACAGATACGCAGTATTTT

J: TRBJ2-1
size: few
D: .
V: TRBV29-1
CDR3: CSVRVQADNEQFF
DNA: TGCAGCGTTCGAGTACAAGCCGACAATGAGCAGTTCTTC

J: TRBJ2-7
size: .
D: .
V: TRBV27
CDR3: CASSLGDEQYF
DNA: TGTGCCAGCAGTTTAGGGGACGAGCAGTACTTC

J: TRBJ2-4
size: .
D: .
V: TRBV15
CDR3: CATSTTDNIQYF
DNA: TGTGCCACCAGCACAACGGACAACATTCAGTACTTC

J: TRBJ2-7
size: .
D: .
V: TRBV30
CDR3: CAWSVQGYGEQYF
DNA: TGTGCCTGGAGTGTACAAGGTTACGGCGAGCAGTACTTC

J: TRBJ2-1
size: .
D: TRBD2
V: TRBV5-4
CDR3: CASSLGMGLAGVNEQFF
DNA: TGTGCCAGCAGCTTGGGCATGGGACTAGCGGGAGTAAATGAGCAGTTCTTC

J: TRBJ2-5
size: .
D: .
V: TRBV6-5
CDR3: CASSQPGDQETQYF
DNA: TGTGCCAGCAGCCAACCGGGAGACCAAGAGACCCAGTACTTC

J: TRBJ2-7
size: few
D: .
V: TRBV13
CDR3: CASSLRISSYEQYF
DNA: TGTGCCAGCAGCTTACGGATTAGCTCCTACGAGCAGTACTTC

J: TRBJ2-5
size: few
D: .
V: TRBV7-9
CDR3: CASSLGTLQETQYF
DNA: TGTGCCAGCAGCTTAGGGACCCTCCAAGAGACCCAGTACTTC

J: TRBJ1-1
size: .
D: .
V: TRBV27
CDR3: CASSFFGGVNTEAFF
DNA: TGTGCCAGCAGTTTTTTCGGGGGAGTGAACACTGAAGCTTTCTTT

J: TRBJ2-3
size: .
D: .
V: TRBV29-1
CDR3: CSVEDSGGPRDTQYF
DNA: TGCAGCGTTGAAGATAGCGGCGGACCTAGGGATACGCAGTATTTT

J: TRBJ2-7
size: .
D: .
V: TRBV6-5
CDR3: CASTGGFEQYF
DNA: TGTGCCAGCACTGGGGGGTTCGAGCAGTACTTC

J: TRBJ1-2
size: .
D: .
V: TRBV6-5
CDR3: CASRGGPGYTF
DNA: TGTGCCAGCAGAGGAGGGCCTGGCTACACCTTC

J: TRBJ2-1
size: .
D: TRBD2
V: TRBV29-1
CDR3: CSGSGRGLNEQFF
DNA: TGCAGCGGAAGCGGGAGGGGATTGAATGAGCAGTTCTTC

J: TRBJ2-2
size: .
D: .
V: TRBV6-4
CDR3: CASREGSNTGELFF
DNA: TGTGCCAGCAGAGAGGGGTCGAACACCGGGGAGCTGTTTTTT

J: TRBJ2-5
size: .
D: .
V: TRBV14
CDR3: CASSQAPGVAETQYF
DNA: TGTGCCAGCAGCCAAGCCCCCGGGGTGGCGGAGACCCAGTACTTC

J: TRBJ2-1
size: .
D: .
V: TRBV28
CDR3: CASSPLTGADNEQFF
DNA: TGTGCCAGCAGTCCCCTCACAGGAGCTGACAATGAGCAGTTCTTC

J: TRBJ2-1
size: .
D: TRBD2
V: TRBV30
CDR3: CAWSVVAGGDNEQFF
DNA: TGTGCCTGGAGTGTAGTAGCGGGAGGGGACAATGAGCAGTTCTTC

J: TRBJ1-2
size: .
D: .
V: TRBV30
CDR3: CAWSILPDEGYYGYTF
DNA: TGTGCCTGGAGTATTCTTCCGGACGAAGGCTACTATGGCTACACCTTC

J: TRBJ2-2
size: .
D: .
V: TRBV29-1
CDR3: CSVSSSSGGELFF
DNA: TGCAGCGTTTCTTCTAGCTCGGGGGGGGAGCTGTTTTTT

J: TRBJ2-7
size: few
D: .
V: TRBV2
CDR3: CASSEPLGSRQVASYEQYF
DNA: TGTGCCAGCAGTGAACCGTTGGGGAGTAGACAGGTTGCCTCCTACGAGCAGTACTTC

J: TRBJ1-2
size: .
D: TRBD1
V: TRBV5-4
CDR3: CASSSGQGNDYTF
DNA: TGTGCCAGCAGCTCCGGACAGGGAAATGACTACACCTTC

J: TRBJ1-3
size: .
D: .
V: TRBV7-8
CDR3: CASSLARAGSSGNTIYF
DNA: TGTGCCAGCAGCTTAGCGCGGGCCGGCTCCTCTGGAAACACCATATATTTT

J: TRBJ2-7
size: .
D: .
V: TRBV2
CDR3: CASSEEDLSYEQYF
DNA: TGTGCCAGCAGTGAAGAGGACCTCTCCTACGAGCAGTACTTC

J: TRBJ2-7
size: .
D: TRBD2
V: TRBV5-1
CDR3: CASSFTSGAYEQYF
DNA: TGCGCCAGCAGCTTCACTAGCGGGGCCTACGAGCAGTACTTC

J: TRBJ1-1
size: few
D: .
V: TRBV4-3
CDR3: CASSQGGSTEAFF
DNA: TGCGCCAGCAGCCAAGGGGGAAGCACTGAAGCTTTCTTT

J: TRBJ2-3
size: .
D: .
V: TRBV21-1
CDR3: CASSKDLASGTTQYF
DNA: TGTGCCAGCAGCAAAGACTTGGCCAGCGGCACTACGCAGTATTTT

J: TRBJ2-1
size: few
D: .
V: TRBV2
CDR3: CASSDPGASFYNEQFF
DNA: TGTGCCAGCAGTGACCCAGGGGCCAGTTTCTACAATGAGCAGTTCTTC

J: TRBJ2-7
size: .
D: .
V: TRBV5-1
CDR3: CASSSRADEQYF
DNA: TGCGCCAGCAGTTCGAGGGCGGACGAGCAGTACTTC

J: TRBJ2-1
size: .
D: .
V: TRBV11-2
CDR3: CASSSPPLNEQFF
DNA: TGTGCCAGCAGCTCCCCCCCTTTGAATGAGCAGTTCTTC

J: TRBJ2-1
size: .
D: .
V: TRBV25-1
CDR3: CASSAEFNEQFF
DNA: TGTGCCAGCAGTGCAGAATTCAATGAGCAGTTCTTC

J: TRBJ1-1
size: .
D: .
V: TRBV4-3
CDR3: CASSPVPGKEAFF
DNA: TGCGCCAGCAGCCCGGTGCCGGGGAAAGAAGCTTTCTTT

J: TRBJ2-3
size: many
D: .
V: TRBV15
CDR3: CATSIGLTDTQYF
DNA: TGTGCCACCAGCATCGGACTCACAGATACGCAGTATTTT

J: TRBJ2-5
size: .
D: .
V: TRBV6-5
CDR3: CASRGVGETQYF
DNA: TGTGCCAGCAGGGGCGTGGGGGAGACCCAGTACTTC

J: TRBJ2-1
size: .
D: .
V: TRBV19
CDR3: CASSIGGHGMQFF
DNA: TGTGCCAGTAGTATAGGAGGTCACGGGATGCAGTTCTTC

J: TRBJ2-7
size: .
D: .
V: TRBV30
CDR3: CAWSFRGRSGEQYF
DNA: TGTGCCTGGAGTTTCCGGGGTCGAAGTGGCGAGCAGTACTTC

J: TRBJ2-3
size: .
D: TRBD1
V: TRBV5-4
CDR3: CASSSYSGTGAADTQYF
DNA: TGTGCCAGCAGCTCCTATAGCGGGACAGGGGCGGCAGATACGCAGTATTTT

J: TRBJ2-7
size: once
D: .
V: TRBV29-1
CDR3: CSVLTYEQYF
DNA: TGCAGCGTCTTAACCTACGAGCAGTACTTC

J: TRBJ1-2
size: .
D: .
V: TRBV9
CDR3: CASSVVSGDGYTF
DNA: TGTGCCAGCAGCGTAGTGTCCGGGGATGGCTACACCTTC

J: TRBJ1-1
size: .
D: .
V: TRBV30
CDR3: CAWRDVGEEEAFF
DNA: TGTGCCTGGAGGGACGTCGGCGAGGAAGAAGCTTTCTTT

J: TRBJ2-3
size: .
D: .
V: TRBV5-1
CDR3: CASSLTGSDTQYF
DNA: TGCGCCAGCAGCTTGACAGGGTCAGATACGCAGTATTTT

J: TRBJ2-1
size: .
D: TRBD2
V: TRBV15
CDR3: CATSRTSGSYNEQFF
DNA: TGTGCCACCAGCAGGACTAGCGGGAGCTACAATGAGCAGTTCTTC

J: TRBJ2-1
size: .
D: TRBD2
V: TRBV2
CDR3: CASSPPGGVNEQFF
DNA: TGTGCCAGCAGCCCCCCGGGAGGGGTCAATGAGCAGTTCTTC

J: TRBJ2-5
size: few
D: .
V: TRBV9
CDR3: CASSPRASERETQYF
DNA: TGTGCCAGCAGCCCCCGGGCTAGCGAGAGAGAGACCCAGTACTTC

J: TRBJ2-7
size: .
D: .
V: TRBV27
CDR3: CASTSKGHEQYF
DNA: TGTGCCAGCACAAGCAAGGGCCACGAGCAGTACTTC

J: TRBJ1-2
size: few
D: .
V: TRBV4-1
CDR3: CASSQRGVDGYTF
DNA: TGCGCCAGCAGCCAACGGGGGGTAGATGGCTACACCTTC

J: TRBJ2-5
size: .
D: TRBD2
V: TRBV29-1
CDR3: CSVEGLAGTETQYF
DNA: TGCAGCGTTGAAGGGCTAGCGGGAACAGAGACCCAGTACTTC

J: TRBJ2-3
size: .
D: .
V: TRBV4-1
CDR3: CASSHPPPDTQYF
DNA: TGCGCCAGCAGCCACCCGCCTCCAGATACGCAGTATTTT